Following are 10 T cell receptor beta chains from one sample sequenced in a study of T cell clones after liver transplantation. Sequencing used immunoSEQ multiplex PCR; TCRdb keeps in-frame clones, though not all of them. The table records over 50,000 clones, about four fifths of them present only once. The starting material was CD4+ T cells from blood, obtained before liver transplant. The receptors stem from a human donor who received a liver transplant.

J is TRBJ2-3 and V is TRBV9; D is perhaps TRBD1 or TRBD2 (5 bases each). This CDR3 spans 14 amino acids. V was cut by 0 bases and J by 5 bases, with 10 bases left in between. Germline V gene lookup returns CDR1 SGDLS and CDR2 YYNGEE. CDR3 nucleotide sequence: TGTGCCAGCAGCGTAGGGGGGAGTCAAGATACGCAGTATTTT. It is translated as CASSVGGSQDTQYF. The complete variable domain, with remaining parts taken from reference TRBV9 and TRBJ2-3, reads DSGVTQTPKHLITATGQRVTLRCSPRSGDLSVYWYQQSLDQGLQFLIQYYNGEERAKGNILERFSAQQFPDLHSELNLSSLELGDSALYFCASSVGGSQDTQYFGPGTRLTVL.

The rearrangement joins TRBV28 to TRBJ2-1, with D perhaps matching TRBD1 (5 bases). This CDR3 is built from 13 residues. From germline, CDR1 is MDHEN and CDR2 SYDVKM. Trimming removed 6 bases at V and 6 bases at J, with 12 bases between. CDR3: CASSPAGFNEQFF. The CDR3 DNA reads as TGTGCCAGCAGCCCGGCAGGGTTCAATGAGCAGTTCTTC. The full variable domain, with the rest looked up from reference TRBV28 and TRBJ2-1, is DVKVTQSSRYLVKRTGEKVFLECVQDMDHENMFWYRQDPGLGLRLIYFSYDVKMKEKGDIPEGYSVSREKKERFSLILESASTNQTSMYLCASSPAGFNEQFFGPGTRLTVL.

The V and J genes are TRBV5-4 and TRBJ2-1, with D hard to call. Trimming removed 1 base from V and 0 bases from J, with 11 bases in between. CDR1 is SGHNT and CDR2 is YYREEE in the germline V gene (reference sequence). CDR3 length: 16 amino acids. CDR3 nucleotide sequence: TGTGCCAGCAGCTTGAGGCTATCGAGCTCCTACAATGAGCAGTTCTTC. This codes for CASSLRLSSSYNEQFF.

The chain recombines TRBV4-3 with TRBJ2-7; D may be TRBD2 (5 bases). Germline assignment: CDR1 LGHNA and CDR2 YSLEER. This CDR3 region has 14 residues. Trimming removed 7 bases from V and 6 bases from J, with 19 bases in between. Here the CDR3 reads CASKRTLRGFEQYF. The CDR3 DNA follows: TGCGCCAGCAAAAGGACTCTTCGAGGGTTCGAGCAGTACTTC.

The chain joins TRBV9 to TRBJ1-2, with D possibly matching TRBD1 (5 bases). This CDR3 region has 13 residues. CDR1 and CDR2 (germline): SGDLS, YYNGEE. Trimming left V 5 bases short and J 7 bases short, with 15 bases between. The CDR3: CASRPGEGSGYTF. In DNA, the CDR3 is TGTGCCAGCAGGCCGGGGGAGGGCTCTGGCTACACCTTC.

The chain links TRBV7-2 to TRBJ2-4, with 10 bases lining up with TRBD2. Unmatched junction bases numbered 6, after V lost 5 bases and J lost 5 bases. Germline V gene data show CDR1 as SGHTA and CDR2 as FQGNSA. The CDR3 is 15 amino acids. The CDR3 coding sequence is TGTGCCAGCAGCCCGCGGACTAGCGGAGAAAACATTCAGTACTTC. It codes for CASSPRTSGENIQYF.

The rearrangement uses TRBV4-2 and TRBJ1-6; D ambiguous. V was pared by 0 bases and J by 7 bases, with 10 bases between. The germline CDR1 and CDR2 sequences are LGHNA and YNFKEQ. This CDR3 is 15 amino acids long. The CDR3 loop reads CASSQDSTRNSPLHF. The DNA for the CDR3 is TGTGCCAGCAGCCAAGATTCGACCAGAAATTCACCCCTCCACTTT.

The chain has TRBV4-2 and TRBJ1-4, with 9 nucleotides matching TRBD1. Trimming at V came to 0 bases and at J to 6 bases, leaving 5 bases not matched to a gene. This CDR3 region has 16 residues. CDR1 LGHNA and CDR2 YNFKEQ come from the germline V gene. The CDR3 reads CASSQDKQGADEKLFF. CDR3 nucleotide sequence: TGTGCCAGCAGCCAAGACAAACAGGGGGCGGATGAAAAACTGTTTTTT.

The chain is built from TRBV7-2 and TRBJ1-1; D is possibly TRBD1 (5 bases). The length of the CDR3 is 14 residues. Per the germline V gene, CDR1 is SGHTA and CDR2 is FQGNSA. The V end was cut by 5 bases, the J end by 4 bases, with 14 bases between. CDR3 bases: TGTGCCAGCAGCCTGTGGGGGAGAGCCACTGAAGCTTTCTTT. Its translation: CASSLWGRATEAFF.

The chain is built from TRBV19 and TRBJ2-7, with D tentatively TRBD2 (6 bases). V lost 4 bases and J lost 6, with 19 bases in between. This CDR3 has 15 residues. The germline V gene encodes CDR1 LNHDA and CDR2 SQIVND (reference sequence). The CDR3 DNA reads as TGTGCCAGTAGTAAAGGTCCGGGAGCAGGGTTCGAGCAGTACTTC. Protein product: CASSKGPGAGFEQYF.